This T cell receptor beta chain was identified in a study of Tregs in tolerant kidney transplant recipients. Some clones are missing from TCRdb's copy, which holds only in-frame ones; the method was immunoSEQ multiplex PCR. The table lists about 64,000 clones, approximately 89% of them singletons. The nonmyeloablative bone marrow transplants came from related graft donors, with transient mixed chimerism. Germline V gene lookup returns CDR1 SGHRS and CDR2 YFSETQ. V lost 8 bases to trimming and J lost 0 bases; unmatched junction nucleotides: 7. The CDR3 has 17 amino acids. Sequencing used CD4+ T cells from blood (PBMCs), obtained 6 months after the transplant. The chain joins TRBV5-1 to TRBJ2-2; 13 nucleotides align to TRBD2. This sequence originates from a human patient who received a combined kidney and bone marrow transplant. Some of the T cells may derive from the graft donor. The CDR3 protein is CASTGLAGLSNTGELFF. In DNA form, the CDR3 reads TGCGCCAGTACGGGACTAGCGGGGCTATCGAACACCGGGGAGCTGTTTTTT.